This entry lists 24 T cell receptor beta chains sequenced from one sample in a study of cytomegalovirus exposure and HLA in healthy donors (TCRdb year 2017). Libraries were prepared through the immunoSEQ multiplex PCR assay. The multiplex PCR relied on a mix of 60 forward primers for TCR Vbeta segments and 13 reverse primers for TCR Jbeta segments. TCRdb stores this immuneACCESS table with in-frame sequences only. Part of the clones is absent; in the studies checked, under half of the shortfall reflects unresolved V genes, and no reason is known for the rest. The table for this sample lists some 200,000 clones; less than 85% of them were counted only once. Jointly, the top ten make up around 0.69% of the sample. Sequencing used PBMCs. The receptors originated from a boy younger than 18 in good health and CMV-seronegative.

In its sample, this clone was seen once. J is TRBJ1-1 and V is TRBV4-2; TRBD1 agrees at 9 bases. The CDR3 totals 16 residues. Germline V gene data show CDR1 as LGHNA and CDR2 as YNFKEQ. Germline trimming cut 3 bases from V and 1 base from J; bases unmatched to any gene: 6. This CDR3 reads CASSHTGTGKNTEAFF. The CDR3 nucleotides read TGTGCCAGCAGCCACACCGGGACAGGGAAGAACACTGAAGCTTTCTTT.

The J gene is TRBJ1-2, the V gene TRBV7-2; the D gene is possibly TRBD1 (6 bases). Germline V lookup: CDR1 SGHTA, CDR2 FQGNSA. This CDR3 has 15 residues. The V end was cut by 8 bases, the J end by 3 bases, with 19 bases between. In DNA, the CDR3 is TGTGCCAGCCCCACCCTCCGGGGGGCCTACTATGGCTACACCTTC. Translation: CASPTLRGAYYGYTF.

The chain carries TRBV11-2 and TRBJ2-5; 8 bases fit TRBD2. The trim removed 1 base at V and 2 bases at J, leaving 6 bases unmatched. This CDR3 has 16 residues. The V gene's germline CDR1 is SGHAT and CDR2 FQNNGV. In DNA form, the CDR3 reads TGTGCCAGCAGCTTAGGAACTAGCGGAGAACAAGAGACCCAGTACTTC. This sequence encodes CASSLGTSGEQETQYF. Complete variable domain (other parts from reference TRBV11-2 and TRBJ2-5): EAGVAQSPRYKIIEKRQSVAFWCNPISGHATLYWYQQILGQGPKLLIQFQNNGVVDDSQLPKDRFSAERLKGVDSTLKIQPAKLEDSAVYLCASSLGTSGEQETQYFGPGTRLLVL.

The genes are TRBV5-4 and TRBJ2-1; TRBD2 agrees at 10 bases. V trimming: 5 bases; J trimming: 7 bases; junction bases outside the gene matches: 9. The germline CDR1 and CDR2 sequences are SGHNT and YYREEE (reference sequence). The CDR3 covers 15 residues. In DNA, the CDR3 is TGTGCCAGCAGTACCAAGCGGGAGGGGCATAATGAGCAGTTCTTC. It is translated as CASSTKREGHNEQFF.

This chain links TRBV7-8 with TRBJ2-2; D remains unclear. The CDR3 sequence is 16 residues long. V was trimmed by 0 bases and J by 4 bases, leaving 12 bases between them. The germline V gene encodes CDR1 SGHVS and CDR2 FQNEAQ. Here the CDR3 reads CASSLARVSITGELFF. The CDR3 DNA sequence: TGTGCCAGCAGCTTAGCCCGGGTCTCGATCACCGGGGAGCTGTTTTTT.

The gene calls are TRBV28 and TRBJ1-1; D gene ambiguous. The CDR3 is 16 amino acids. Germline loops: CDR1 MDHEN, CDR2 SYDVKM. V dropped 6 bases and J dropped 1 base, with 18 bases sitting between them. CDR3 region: CASSVGGVWGNTEAFF. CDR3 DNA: TGTGCCAGCAGCGTAGGAGGTGTGTGGGGGAACACTGAAGCTTTCTTT.

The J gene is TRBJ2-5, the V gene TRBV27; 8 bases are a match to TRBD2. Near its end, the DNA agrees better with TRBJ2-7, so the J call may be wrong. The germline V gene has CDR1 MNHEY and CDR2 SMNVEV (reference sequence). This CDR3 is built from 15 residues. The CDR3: CASSLASGGFYEQYF. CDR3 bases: TGTGCCAGCAGTTTAGCGAGCGGGGGATTCTACGAGCAGTACTTC.

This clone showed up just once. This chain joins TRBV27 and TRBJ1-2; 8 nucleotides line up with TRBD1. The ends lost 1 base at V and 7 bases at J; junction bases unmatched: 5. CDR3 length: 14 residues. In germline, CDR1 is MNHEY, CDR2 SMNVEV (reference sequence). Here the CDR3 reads CASSLYSGGVGYTF. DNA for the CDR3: TGTGCCAGCAGTTTATATTCAGGGGGCGTTGGCTACACCTTC.

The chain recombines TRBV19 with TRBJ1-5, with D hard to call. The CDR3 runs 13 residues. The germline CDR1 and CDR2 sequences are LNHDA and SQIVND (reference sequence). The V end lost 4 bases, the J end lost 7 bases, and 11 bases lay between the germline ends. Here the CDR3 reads CASSNGGRQPQHF. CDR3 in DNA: TGTGCCAGTAGTAATGGAGGTCGGCAGCCCCAGCATTTT.

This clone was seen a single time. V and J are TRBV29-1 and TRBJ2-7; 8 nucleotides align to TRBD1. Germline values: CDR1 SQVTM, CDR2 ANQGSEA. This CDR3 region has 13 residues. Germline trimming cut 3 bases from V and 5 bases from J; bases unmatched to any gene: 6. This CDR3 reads CSVDRDRTNEQYF. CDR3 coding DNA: TGCAGCGTTGACCGGGACAGGACTAACGAGCAGTACTTC.

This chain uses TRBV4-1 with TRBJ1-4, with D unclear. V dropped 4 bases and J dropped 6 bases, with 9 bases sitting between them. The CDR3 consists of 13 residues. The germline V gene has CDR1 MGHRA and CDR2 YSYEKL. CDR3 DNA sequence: TGCGCCAGCAGCCTTAGAGAGGATGAAAAACTGTTTTTT. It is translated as CASSLREDEKLFF.

The CDR3 nucleotides are TGTGCCAGCAGCTCGGGACAGGGTCCCCTTCCCAGCAACTATGGCTACACCTTC. Translated, it gives CASSSGQGPLPSNYGYTF. The chain combines TRBV7-2 with TRBJ1-2, with 9 bases lining up with TRBD1. The CDR3 consists of 18 residues. With 4 bases clipped from V and 2 bases from J, the junction kept 14 bases outside the gene matches. The V gene's germline CDR1 is SGHTA and CDR2 FQGNSA.

CDR3 coding DNA: TGCGCCAGCAGGGACAACTCCTACGAGCAGTACTTC. It codes for CASRDNSYEQYF. The J gene is TRBJ2-7, the V gene TRBV5-1; TRBD1 might be the D (5 bases). The CDR3 sequence is 12 residues long. Per the germline V gene, CDR1 is SGHRS and CDR2 is YFSETQ. Between the trimmed V and J ends, which lost 5 bases and 0 bases, there was a span of 6 bases.

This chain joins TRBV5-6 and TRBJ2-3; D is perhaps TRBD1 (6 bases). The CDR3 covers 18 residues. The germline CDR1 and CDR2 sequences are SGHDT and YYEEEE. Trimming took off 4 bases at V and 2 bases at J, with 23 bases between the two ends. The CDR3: CASSPSTLRWGHTDTQYF. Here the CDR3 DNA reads TGTGCCAGCAGCCCCAGCACACTCAGGTGGGGACACACAGATACGCAGTATTTT.

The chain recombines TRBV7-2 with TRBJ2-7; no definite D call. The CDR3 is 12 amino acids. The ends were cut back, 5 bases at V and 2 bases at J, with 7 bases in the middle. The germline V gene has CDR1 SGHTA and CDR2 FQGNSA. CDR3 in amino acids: CASSPQTYEQYF. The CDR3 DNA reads TGTGCCAGCAGCCCCCAAACCTACGAGCAGTACTTC.

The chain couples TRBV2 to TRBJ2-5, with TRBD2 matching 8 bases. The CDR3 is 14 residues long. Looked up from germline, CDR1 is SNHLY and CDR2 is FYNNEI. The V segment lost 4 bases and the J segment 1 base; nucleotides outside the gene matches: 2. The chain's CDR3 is CASSGTSGQETQYF. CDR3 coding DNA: TGTGCCAGCAGTGGCACTAGCGGCCAAGAGACCCAGTACTTC.

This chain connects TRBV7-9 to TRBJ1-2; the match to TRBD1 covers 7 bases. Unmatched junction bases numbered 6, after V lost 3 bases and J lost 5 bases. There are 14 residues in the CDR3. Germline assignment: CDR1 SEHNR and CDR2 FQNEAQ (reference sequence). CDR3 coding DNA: TGTGCCAGCAGCTTGGGGGGACAGCCGTATGGCTACACCTTC. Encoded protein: CASSLGGQPYGYTF.

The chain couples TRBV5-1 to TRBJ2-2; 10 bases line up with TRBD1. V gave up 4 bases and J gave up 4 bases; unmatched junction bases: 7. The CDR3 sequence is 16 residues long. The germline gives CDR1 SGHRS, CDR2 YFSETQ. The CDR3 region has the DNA TGCGCCAGCAGCCCTGGGACAGGGGCGACCACCGGGGAGCTGTTTTTT. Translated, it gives CASSPGTGATTGELFF.

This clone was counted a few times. In DNA form, the CDR3 reads TGTGCCAGCAGCTTTTGGATAAGGCTAGGACAGGGATATCAGCCCCAGCATTTT. It encodes CASSFWIRLGQGYQPQHF. The chain joins TRBV5-8 to TRBJ1-5; 8 bases line up with TRBD1. The CDR3 loop spans 18 amino acids. The V gene's germline CDR1 is SGHTS and CDR2 YDEGEE. The junction had 15 bases not matched to a gene; V was cut back by 2 bases and J by 5 bases.

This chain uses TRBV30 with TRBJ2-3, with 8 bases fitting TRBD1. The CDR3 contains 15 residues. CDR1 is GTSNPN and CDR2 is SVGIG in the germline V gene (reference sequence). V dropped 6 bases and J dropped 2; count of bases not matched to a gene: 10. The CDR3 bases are TGTGCCTGCCCTAGGACAGGGTTGATCACAGATACGCAGTATTTT. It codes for CACPRTGLITDTQYF.

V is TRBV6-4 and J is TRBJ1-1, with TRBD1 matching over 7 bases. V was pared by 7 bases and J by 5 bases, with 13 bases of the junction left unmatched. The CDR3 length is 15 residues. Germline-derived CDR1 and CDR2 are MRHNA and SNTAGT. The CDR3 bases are TGTGCCAGCACCACCAAGGCAGGGGGGATGACTGAAGCTTTCTTT. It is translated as CASTTKAGGMTEAFF.

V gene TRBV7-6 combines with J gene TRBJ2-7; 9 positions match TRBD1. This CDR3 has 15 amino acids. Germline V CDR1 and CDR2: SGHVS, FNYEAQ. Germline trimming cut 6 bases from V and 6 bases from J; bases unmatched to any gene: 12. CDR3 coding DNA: TGTGCCAGCAGTCCCTTGGGACAGGGTCAGCTCGAGCAGTACTTC. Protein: CASSPLGQGQLEQYF. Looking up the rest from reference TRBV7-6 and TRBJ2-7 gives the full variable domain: GAGVSQSPRYKVTKRGQDVALRCDPISGHVSLYWYRQALGQGPEFLTYFNYEAQQDKSGLPNDRFSAERPEGSISTLTIQRTEQRDSAMYRCASSPLGQGQLEQYFGPGTRLTVT.

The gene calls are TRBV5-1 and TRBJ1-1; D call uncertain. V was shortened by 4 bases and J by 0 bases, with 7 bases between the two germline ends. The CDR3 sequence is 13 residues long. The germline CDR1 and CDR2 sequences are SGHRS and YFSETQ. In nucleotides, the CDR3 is TGCGCCAGCAGCCTGAGGATGAACACTGAAGCTTTCTTT. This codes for CASSLRMNTEAFF.

The CDR3: CASSTGGSTDTQYF. The DNA of the CDR3 is TGTGCCAGTAGTACGGGGGGCAGCACAGATACGCAGTATTTT. This rearrangement joins TRBV19 to TRBJ2-3, with a weak D call TRBD2 (7 bases). The CDR3 runs to 14 residues. CDR1 and CDR2 from the germline V gene are LNHDA and SQIVND (reference sequence). V lost 4 bases to trimming and J lost 0 bases, with 8 bases between them. Looking up the rest from reference TRBV19 and TRBJ2-3 gives the full variable domain: DGGITQSPKYLFRKEGQNVTLSCEQNLNHDAMYWYRQDPGQGLRLIYYSQIVNDFQKGDIAEGYSVSREKKESFPLTVTSAQKNPTAFYLCASSTGGSTDTQYFGPGTRLTVL.